This T cell receptor beta chain derives from a study of blood T cell repertoires in COVID-19. This clone is a singleton in its sample. Assay: immunoSEQ multiplex PCR; the TCRdb copy retains only in-frame clones and omits some. Of some 150,000 clones listed, 80% to 85% were seen once; the top ten hold approximately 14%. Sequenced input: peripheral blood. This TCR came from a woman in her seventies with COVID-19, enrolled during active disease.

DNA of the CDR3: TGTGCCAGCAGCTTAACCCGGACAGGGGCCTACAATGAGCAGTTCTTC. Encoded protein: CASSLTRTGAYNEQFF. The rearrangement uses TRBV7-3 and TRBJ2-1; 9 positions agree with TRBD1. CDR3 length equals 16 residues. Germline-derived CDR1 and CDR2 are SGHTA and FQGTGA. V dropped 0 bases and J dropped 2; count of bases not matched to a gene: 2.